This T cell receptor (beta chain) was recovered during a study of T-cell memory formation after mild COVID-19. TCRdb fed the 5' RACE reads into MiXCR, producing one record per CDR3 protein. The sample has 210,000 or so distinct CDR3 sequences; around 25% are singletons. CDR1 and CDR2 (germline): SQVTM, ANQGSEA. The CDR3 is made up of 12 amino acids. The V end was cut by 8 bases, the J end by 7 bases, with 17 bases between. This chain uses TRBV29-1 with TRBJ1-1, with D uncertain. What was sequenced was PBMCs or a T cell subset sorted from them (not recorded which). The receptor's source is an adult woman who had mild COVID-19 (a few samples of this study predate the infection). Cell type and time point are not known. Here the CDR3 DNA reads TGCAGCACTGACATGGTCCGCGGTGAAGCTTTCTTT. Its protein product is CSTDMVRGEAFF.